A selection of T cell receptor beta chains follows, all from one sample in a study of blood T cell repertoires in COVID-19. Profiled with immunoSEQ multiplex PCR; TCRdb holds only in-frame clones, not every one. This table has roughly 200,000 clones, around four fifths appearing once. The sample was peripheral blood. The receptors were gathered from a woman over 75 with active or convalescent COVID-19. Both conserved end residues are part of each CDR3. A D gene is named only where the DNA matches it firmly. Clone size is given for some rows only: seen once, a few or many times, or a class if the clone is expanded.

clone_size j_call v_call d_call cdr3_aa cdr3_nt
. TRBJ1-6 TRBV7-2 . CASNPTSINSPLHF TGTGCCAGCAACCCTACTAGTATTAATTCACCCCTCCACTTT
. TRBJ2-2 TRBV5-1 . CASSLGGANTGELFF TGCGCCAGCAGCTTGGGAGGCGCGAACACCGGGGAGCTGTTTTTT
. TRBJ1-5 TRBV2 TRBD1 CASREQGLPQHF TGTGCCAGCAGGGAACAGGGGCTGCCCCAGCATTTT
. TRBJ2-7 TRBV5-1 TRBD2 CASSFGTSGRSSYEQYF TGCGCCAGCAGCTTCGGGACTAGCGGGCGTAGCTCCTACGAGCAGTACTTC
. TRBJ1-4 TRBV25-1 . CASSRGNEKLFF TGTGCCAGCAGTAGGGGGAATGAAAAACTGTTTTTT
. TRBJ1-1 TRBV6-6 TRBD1 CASSPPGQFAFF TGTGCCAGCAGTCCCCCGGGACAGTTTGCTTTCTTT
. TRBJ2-7 TRBV5-6 . CASSLGSGDEQYF TGTGCCAGCAGCTTGGGGTCCGGGGACGAGCAGTACTTC
. TRBJ2-1 TRBV14 TRBD1 CASSQEGAGGPPYNEQFF TGTGCCAGCAGCCAAGAAGGGGCAGGGGGTCCCCCCTACAATGAGCAGTTCTTC
. TRBJ1-3 TRBV11-2 . CASSSSGVGNTIYF TGTGCCAGCAGCTCAAGCGGGGTTGGAAACACCATATATTTT
. TRBJ1-4 TRBV2 TRBD1 CASTGGSSTNEKLFF TGTGCCAGCACAGGGGGATCCTCAACTAATGAAAAACTGTTTTTT
. TRBJ1-4 TRBV28 TRBD1 CASSQDRVPTNEKLFF TGTGCCAGCAGCCAAGACAGGGTGCCGACTAATGAAAAACTGTTTTTT
. TRBJ2-7 TRBV18 TRBD1 CASSPPSGGGYEQYF TGTGCCAGCTCACCACCTTCAGGGGGCGGCTACGAGCAGTACTTC
. TRBJ1-5 TRBV7-9 TRBD1 CASSSNRGPVQPQHF TGTGCCAGCAGCTCGAACAGGGGGCCGGTTCAGCCCCAGCATTTT
. TRBJ2-1 TRBV5-4 TRBD2 CASIRLGIAGEDEQFF TGTGCCAGCATCCGACTGGGAATAGCGGGAGAAGATGAGCAGTTCTTC
few TRBJ1-1 TRBV7-6 . CASSRPPAAAGTEAFF TGTGCCAGCAGCCGCCCCCCAGCCGCGGCGGGCACTGAAGCTTTCTTT
. TRBJ2-2 TRBV6-2/TRBV6-3 . CASSRGGAHTGELFF TGTGCCAGCAGCCGAGGGGGGGCCCACACCGGGGAGCTGTTTTTT
. TRBJ1-1 TRBV30 TRBD1 CAWGQGVTEAFF TGTGCCTGGGGACAGGGGGTAACTGAAGCTTTCTTT
once TRBJ2-1 TRBV7-3 . CASSKQGGGSNEQFF TGTGCCAGCAGCAAACAGGGGGGCGGGAGCAATGAGCAGTTCTTC
. TRBJ1-5 TRBV6-5 TRBD1 CASSYRPGQGAQPQHF TGTGCCAGCAGTTACCGGCCGGGACAGGGGGCTCAGCCCCAGCATTTT
. TRBJ2-5 TRBV6-5 TRBD1 CASSYSRTGQETQYF TGTGCCAGCAGTTACAGCCGGACAGGCCAAGAGACCCAGTACTTC
. TRBJ1-1 TRBV3-1/TRBV3-2 . CASSHTGRNTEAFF TGTGCCAGCAGCCACACCGGGAGGAACACTGAAGCTTTCTTT
few TRBJ2-7 TRBV5-1 . CASSPEGAYEQYF TGCGCCAGCAGCCCGGAGGGCGCCTACGAGCAGTACTTC
. TRBJ1-5 TRBV18 . CASSLVGQINQPQHF TGTGCCAGCTCACTCGTGGGCCAGATCAATCAGCCCCAGCATTTT
. TRBJ1-2 TRBV6-6 TRBD1 CASTQGTGLGGYTF TGTGCCAGCACTCAGGGGACAGGGTTAGGAGGCTACACCTTC
. TRBJ1-5 TRBV30 . CAWSVQGHQPQHF TGTGCCTGGAGTGTGCAGGGCCATCAGCCCCAGCATTTT
. TRBJ2-3 TRBV7-2 . CASSLGTPGTDTQYF TGTGCCAGCAGCTTAGGGACACCTGGCACAGATACGCAGTATTTT
few TRBJ1-6 TRBV27 TRBD1 CASRQPTGGPSGSPLHF TGTGCCAGCCGCCAGCCTACAGGGGGCCCCTCGGGATCACCCCTCCACTTT
few TRBJ2-5 TRBV6-2/TRBV6-3 . CASSSRVRETQYF TGTGCCAGCAGTTCCAGGGTTCGGGAGACCCAGTACTTC
. TRBJ2-3 TRBV7-2 . CASSLSGLGTDTQYF TGTGCCAGCAGCTTATCAGGGTTGGGCACAGATACGCAGTATTTT
. TRBJ2-7 TRBV10-3 . CAISTIQNEQYF TGTGCCATCAGTACAATACAAAACGAGCAGTACTTC
. TRBJ2-1 TRBV7-3 TRBD1 CASSSRTGDYNEQFF TGTGCCAGCAGTTCCCGGACAGGGGACTACAATGAGCAGTTCTTC
. TRBJ1-1 TRBV4-1 . CASSRPGTPITEAFF TGCGCCAGCAGCCGCCCCGGGACACCGATCACTGAAGCTTTCTTT
. TRBJ2-6 TRBV19 TRBD1 CASSAGTGDNSGANVLTF TGTGCCAGTAGTGCCGGGACAGGGGATAACTCTGGGGCCAACGTCCTGACTTTC
. TRBJ2-7 TRBV11-3 . CASSLSQGWEQYF TGTGCCAGCAGCTTATCCCAGGGATGGGAGCAGTACTTC
. TRBJ2-2 TRBV18 TRBD2 CASSPGLAATGELFF TGTGCCAGCTCCCCGGGACTAGCTGCTACCGGGGAGCTGTTTTTT
once TRBJ2-3 TRBV9 . CASSVIANADTQYF TGTGCCAGCAGCGTAATAGCGAATGCAGATACGCAGTATTTT
. TRBJ1-4 TRBV6-1 . CASSDRVREKLFF TGTGCCAGCAGTGACAGGGTTAGAGAAAAACTGTTTTTT
. TRBJ2-5 TRBV9 TRBD2 CASSVMGLAEETQYF TGTGCCAGCAGCGTCATGGGACTAGCGGAAGAGACCCAGTACTTC
. TRBJ2-5 TRBV11-2 . CASSKHSQETQYF TGTGCCAGCAGCAAGCATTCCCAAGAGACCCAGTACTTC
. TRBJ1-2 TRBV7-9 . CASSPSGSHGYTF TGTGCCAGCAGCCCGTCGGGGTCACATGGCTACACCTTC
. TRBJ2-2 TRBV5-1 . CASSATTPNTGELFF TGCGCCAGCAGCGCAACGACACCGAACACCGGGGAGCTGTTTTTT
once TRBJ2-5 TRBV7-8 TRBD2 CASSFGGLAPQETQYF TGTGCCAGCAGCTTTGGGGGACTAGCGCCACAAGAGACCCAGTACTTC
. TRBJ1-1 TRBV7-2 . CASNFISVNTEAFF TGTGCCAGCAACTTCATTTCAGTGAACACTGAAGCTTTCTTT
. TRBJ2-2 TRBV14 TRBD2 CASSPQSRGGIRRTGELFF TGTGCCAGCAGCCCCCAATCCCGGGGGGGGATTAGAAGAACCGGGGAGCTGTTTTTT